This entry is about one T cell receptor (beta chain). PCR was performed a second time for 7 to 11 cycles using a sample-barcoded 5' primer and a J-beta primer mix. TCRdb used MiXCR to reprocess the 5' RACE reads, holding one entry per CDR3 protein. The repertoire has more than 750,000 distinct CDR3 sequences, 25% to 30% of them found once; the top ten carry roughly a tenth. Germline V CDR1 and CDR2: ENHRY, SYGVKD. The CDR3 consists of 13 residues. V lost 9 bases to trimming and J lost 2 bases, with 13 bases between them. This sample is drawn from a study of blood T cells in healthy people across ages. Investigators took ten milliliters of peripheral blood from every donor. The data also belong to a second study, concerning T cells of mothers and their children. This second study says: It was through the M1S primer of the second PCR that sample barcodes and 2-4 random nucleotides were added.

The clonotype was recovered from a woman aged 40 to 50 in good health. Sequenced sample: blood. The rearrangement links TRBV10-3 to TRBJ1-1; D call uncertain. This chain's CDR3 is CAMSMRTNTEAFF. CDR3 nucleotides: TGTGCCATGTCTATGCGGACCAACACTGAAGCTTTCTTT.